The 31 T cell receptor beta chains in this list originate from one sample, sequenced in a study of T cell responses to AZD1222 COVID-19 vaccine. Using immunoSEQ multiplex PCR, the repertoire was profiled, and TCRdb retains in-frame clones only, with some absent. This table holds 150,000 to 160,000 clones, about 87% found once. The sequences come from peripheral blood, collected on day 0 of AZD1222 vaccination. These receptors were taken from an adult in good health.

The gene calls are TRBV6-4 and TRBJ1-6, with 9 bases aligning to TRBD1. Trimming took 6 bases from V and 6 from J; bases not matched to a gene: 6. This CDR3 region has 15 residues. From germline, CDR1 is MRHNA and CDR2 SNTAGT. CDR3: CASRMTGGRNSPLHF. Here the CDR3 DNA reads TGTGCCAGCAGGATGACAGGGGGTCGTAATTCACCCCTCCACTTT.

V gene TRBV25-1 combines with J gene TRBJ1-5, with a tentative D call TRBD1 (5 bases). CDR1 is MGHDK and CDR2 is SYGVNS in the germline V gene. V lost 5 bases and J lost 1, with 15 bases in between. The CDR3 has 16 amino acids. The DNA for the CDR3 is TGTGCCAGCAGTCCCTCCGGGGGGTCCAGCAATCAGCCCCAGCATTTT. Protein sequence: CASSPSGGSSNQPQHF. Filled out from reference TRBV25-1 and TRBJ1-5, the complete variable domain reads EADIYQTPRYLVIGTGKKITLECSQTMGHDKMYWYQQDPGMELHLIHYSYGVNSTEKGDLSSESTVSRIRTEHFPLTLESARPSHTSQYLCASSPSGGSSNQPQHFGDGTRLSIL.

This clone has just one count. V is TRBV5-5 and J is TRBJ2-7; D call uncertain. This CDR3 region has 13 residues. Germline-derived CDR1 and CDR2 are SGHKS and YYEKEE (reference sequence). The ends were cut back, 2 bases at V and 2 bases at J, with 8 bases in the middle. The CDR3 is CASSLRVAYEQYF. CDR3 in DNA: TGTGCCAGCAGCTTAAGGGTCGCCTACGAGCAGTACTTC.

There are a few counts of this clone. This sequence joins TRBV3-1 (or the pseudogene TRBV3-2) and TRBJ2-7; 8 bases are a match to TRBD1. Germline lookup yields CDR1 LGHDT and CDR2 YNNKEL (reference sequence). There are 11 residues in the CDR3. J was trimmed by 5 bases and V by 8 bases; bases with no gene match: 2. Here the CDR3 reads CASGQGHEQYF. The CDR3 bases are TGTGCCAGCGGACAGGGTCACGAGCAGTACTTC.

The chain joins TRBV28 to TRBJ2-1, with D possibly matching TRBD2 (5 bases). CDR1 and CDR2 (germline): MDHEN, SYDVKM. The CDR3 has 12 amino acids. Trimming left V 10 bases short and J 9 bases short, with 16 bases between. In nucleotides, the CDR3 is TGTGCCACCACTGAGGGTTATTTTGAGCAGTTCTTC. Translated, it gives CATTEGYFEQFF. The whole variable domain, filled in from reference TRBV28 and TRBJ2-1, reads DVKVTQSSRYLVKRTGEKVFLECVQDMDHENMFWYRQDPGLGLRLIYFSYDVKMKEKGDIPEGYSVSREKKERFSLILESASTNQTSMYLCATTEGYFEQFFGPGTRLTVL.

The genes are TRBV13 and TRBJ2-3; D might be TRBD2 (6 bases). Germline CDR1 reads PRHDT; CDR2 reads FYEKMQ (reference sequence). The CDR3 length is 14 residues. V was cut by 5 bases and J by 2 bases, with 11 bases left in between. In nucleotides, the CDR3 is TGTGCCAGCAGCAACCGGGACTTCACAGATACGCAGTATTTT. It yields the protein CASSNRDFTDTQYF.

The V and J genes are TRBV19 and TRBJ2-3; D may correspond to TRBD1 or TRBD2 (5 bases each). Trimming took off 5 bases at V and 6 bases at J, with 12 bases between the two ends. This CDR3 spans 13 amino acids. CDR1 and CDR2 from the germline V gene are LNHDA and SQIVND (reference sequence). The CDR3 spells CASSRDGEDTQYF. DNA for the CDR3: TGTGCCAGTAGTCGGGACGGGGAGGATACGCAGTATTTT.

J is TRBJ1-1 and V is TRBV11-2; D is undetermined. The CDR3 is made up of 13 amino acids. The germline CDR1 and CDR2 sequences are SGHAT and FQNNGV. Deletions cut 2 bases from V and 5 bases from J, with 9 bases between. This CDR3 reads CASSLNSNTEAFF. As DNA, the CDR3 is TGTGCCAGCAGCTTAAATAGCAATACTGAAGCTTTCTTT.

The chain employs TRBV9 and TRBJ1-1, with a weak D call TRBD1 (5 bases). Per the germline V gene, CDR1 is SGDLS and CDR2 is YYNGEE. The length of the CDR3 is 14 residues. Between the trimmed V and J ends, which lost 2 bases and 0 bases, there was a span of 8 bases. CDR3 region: CASSVDSLNTEAFF. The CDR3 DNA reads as TGTGCCAGCAGCGTCGACAGCTTGAACACTGAAGCTTTCTTT.

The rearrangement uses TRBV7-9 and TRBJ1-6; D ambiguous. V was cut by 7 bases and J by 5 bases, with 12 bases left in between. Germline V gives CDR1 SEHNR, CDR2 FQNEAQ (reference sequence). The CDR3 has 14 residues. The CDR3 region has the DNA TGTGCCAGCATACCGCTTGGGGATAATTCACCCCTCCACTTT. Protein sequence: CASIPLGDNSPLHF.

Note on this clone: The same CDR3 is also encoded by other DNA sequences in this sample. The CDR3 coding sequence is TGTGCCAGCAGCTTAAGAGCGGGGGGCACAGATACGCAGTATTTT. As protein: CASSLRAGGTDTQYF. The chain recombines TRBV11-2 with TRBJ2-3, with TRBD2 matching 8 bases. The germline V gene encodes CDR1 SGHAT and CDR2 FQNNGV. V shed 2 bases, J shed 1 base, and the junction held 2 bases outside the gene matches. CDR3 length equals 15 residues.

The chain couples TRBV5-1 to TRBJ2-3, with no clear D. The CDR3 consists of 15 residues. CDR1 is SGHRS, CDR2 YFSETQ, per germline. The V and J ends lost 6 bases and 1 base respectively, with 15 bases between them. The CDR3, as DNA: TGCGCCAGCACTAGAACCGGTGGGGGCACAGATACGCAGTATTTT. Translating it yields CASTRTGGGTDTQYF.

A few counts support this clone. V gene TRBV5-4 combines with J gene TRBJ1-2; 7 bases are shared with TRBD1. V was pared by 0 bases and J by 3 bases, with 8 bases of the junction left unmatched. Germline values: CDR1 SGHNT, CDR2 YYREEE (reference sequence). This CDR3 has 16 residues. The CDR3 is CASSLGATGVYYGYTF. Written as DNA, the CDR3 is TGTGCCAGCAGCTTGGGAGCTACAGGGGTCTACTATGGCTACACCTTC. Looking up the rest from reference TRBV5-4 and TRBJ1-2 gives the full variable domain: ETGVTQSPTHLIKTRGQQVTLRCSSQSGHNTVSWYQQALGQGPQFIFQYYREEENGRGNFPPRFSGLQFPNYSSELNVNALELDDSALYLCASSLGATGVYYGYTFGSGTRLTVV.

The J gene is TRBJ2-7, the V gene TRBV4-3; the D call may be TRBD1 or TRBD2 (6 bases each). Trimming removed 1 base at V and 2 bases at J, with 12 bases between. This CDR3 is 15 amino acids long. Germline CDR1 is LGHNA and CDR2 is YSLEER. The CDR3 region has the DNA TGCGCCAGCAGCCAAGCCGGGGGCTCTACCTACGAGCAGTACTTC. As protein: CASSQAGGSTYEQYF.

In DNA, the CDR3 is TGTGCCAGCAGCCAAGATTTGACAAACTCTGGAAACACCATATATTTT. Its protein is CASSQDLTNSGNTIYF. The chain has TRBV4-2 and TRBJ1-3; D not certain. The V end lost 0 bases, the J end lost 0 bases, and 9 bases lay between the germline ends. Germline values: CDR1 LGHNA, CDR2 YNFKEQ. This CDR3 has 16 amino acids.

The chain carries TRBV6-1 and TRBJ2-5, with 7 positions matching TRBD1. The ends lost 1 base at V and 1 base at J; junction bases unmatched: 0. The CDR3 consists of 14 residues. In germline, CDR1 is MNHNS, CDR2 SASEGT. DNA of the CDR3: TGTGCCAGCAGTGAAGGGACAGGCCAAGAGACCCAGTACTTC. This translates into CASSEGTGQETQYF.

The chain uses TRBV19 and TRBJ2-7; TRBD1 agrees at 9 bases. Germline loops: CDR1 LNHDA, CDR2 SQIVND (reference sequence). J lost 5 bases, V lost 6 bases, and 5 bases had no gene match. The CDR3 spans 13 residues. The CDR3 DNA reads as TGTGCCAGTAGCCCGGACAGGGGTAACGAGCAGTACTTC. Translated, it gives CASSPDRGNEQYF.

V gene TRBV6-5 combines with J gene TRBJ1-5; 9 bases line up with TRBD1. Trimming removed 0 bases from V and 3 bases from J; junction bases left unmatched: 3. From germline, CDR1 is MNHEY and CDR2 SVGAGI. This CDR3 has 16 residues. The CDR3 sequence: CASSYSYRGLNQPQHF. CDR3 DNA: TGTGCCAGCAGTTACTCGTACAGGGGGCTCAATCAGCCCCAGCATTTT.

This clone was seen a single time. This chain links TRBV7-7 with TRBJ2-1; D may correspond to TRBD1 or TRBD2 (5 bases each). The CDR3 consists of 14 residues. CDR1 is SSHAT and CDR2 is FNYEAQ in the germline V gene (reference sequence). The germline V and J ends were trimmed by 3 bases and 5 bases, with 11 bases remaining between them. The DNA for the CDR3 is TGTGCCAGCAGCTTGGGACCAGGGAACAATGAGCAGTTCTTC. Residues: CASSLGPGNNEQFF.

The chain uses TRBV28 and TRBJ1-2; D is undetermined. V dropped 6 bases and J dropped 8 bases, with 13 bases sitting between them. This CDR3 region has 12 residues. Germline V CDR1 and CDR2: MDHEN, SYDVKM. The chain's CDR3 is CASREATPGYTF. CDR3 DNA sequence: TGTGCCAGCAGAGAGGCCACCCCCGGCTACACCTTC.

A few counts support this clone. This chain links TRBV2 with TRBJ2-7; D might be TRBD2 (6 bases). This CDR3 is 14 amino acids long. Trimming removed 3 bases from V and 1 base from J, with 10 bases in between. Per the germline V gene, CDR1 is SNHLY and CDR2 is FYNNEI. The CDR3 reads CASSDRDWSYEQYF. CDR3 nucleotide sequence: TGTGCCAGCAGTGACAGGGACTGGTCCTACGAGCAGTACTTC.

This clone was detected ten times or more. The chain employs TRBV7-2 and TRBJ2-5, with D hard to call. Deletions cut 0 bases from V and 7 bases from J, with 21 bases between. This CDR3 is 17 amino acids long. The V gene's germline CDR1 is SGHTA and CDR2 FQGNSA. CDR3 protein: CASSLAQWPVSMGTQYF. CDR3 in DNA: TGTGCCAGCAGCTTAGCGCAGTGGCCCGTCAGCATGGGGACCCAGTACTTC.

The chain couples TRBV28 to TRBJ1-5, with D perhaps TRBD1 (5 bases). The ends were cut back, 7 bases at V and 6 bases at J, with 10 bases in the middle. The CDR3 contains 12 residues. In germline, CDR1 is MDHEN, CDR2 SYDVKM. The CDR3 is CASKRGGQPQHF. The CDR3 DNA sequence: TGTGCCAGCAAAAGGGGAGGTCAGCCCCAGCATTTT.

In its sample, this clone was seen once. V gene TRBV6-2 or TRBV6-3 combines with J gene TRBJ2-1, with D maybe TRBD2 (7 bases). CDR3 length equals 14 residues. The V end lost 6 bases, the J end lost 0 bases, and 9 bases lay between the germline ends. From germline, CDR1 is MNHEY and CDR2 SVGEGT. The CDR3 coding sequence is TGTGCCAGCAGCGGGGGGCGCTCCTACAATGAGCAGTTCTTC. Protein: CASSGGRSYNEQFF.

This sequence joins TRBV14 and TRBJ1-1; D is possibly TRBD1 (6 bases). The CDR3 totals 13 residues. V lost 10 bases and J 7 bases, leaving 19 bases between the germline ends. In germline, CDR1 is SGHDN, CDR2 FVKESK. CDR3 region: CAISGPGQREAFF. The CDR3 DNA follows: TGTGCCATTTCCGGTCCGGGACAACGTGAAGCTTTCTTT.

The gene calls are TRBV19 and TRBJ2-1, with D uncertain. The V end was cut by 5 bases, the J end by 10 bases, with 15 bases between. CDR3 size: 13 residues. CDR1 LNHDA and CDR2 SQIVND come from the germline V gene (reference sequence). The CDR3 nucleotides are TGTGCCAGTAGTCTTAGTCTCCCCCGCGAGCAGTTCTTC. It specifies CASSLSLPREQFF.

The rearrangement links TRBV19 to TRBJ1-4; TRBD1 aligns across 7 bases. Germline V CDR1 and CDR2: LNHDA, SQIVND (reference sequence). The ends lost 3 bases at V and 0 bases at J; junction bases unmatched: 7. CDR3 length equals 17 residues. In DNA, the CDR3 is TGTGCCAGTAGTATCGTCAGGGGGGACTCAACTAATGAAAAACTGTTTTTT. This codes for CASSIVRGDSTNEKLFF.

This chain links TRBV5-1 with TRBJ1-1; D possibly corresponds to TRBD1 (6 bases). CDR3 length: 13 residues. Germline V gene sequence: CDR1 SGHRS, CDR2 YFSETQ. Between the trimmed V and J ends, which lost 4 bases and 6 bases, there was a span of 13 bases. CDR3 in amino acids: CASSRQADSEAFF. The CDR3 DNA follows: TGCGCCAGCAGCCGACAGGCCGATTCTGAAGCTTTCTTT.

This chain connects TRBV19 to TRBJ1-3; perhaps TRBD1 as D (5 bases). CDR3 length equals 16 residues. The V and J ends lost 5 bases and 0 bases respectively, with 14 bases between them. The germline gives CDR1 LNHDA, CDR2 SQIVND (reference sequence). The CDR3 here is CASSLDSPLSGNTIYF. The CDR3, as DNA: TGTGCCAGTAGTCTCGACAGTCCTCTCTCTGGAAACACCATATATTTT.

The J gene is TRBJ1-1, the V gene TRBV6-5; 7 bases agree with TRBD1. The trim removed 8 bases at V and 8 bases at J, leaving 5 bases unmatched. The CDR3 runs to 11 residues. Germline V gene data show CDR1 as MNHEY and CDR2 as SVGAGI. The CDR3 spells CASGNRGEAFF. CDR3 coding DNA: TGTGCCAGCGGGAACAGGGGCGAAGCTTTCTTT.

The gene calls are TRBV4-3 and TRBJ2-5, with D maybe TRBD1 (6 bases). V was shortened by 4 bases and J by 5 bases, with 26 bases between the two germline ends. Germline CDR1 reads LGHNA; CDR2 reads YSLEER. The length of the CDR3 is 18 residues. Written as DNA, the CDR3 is TGCGCCAGCAGCCCCCGTTATGGCACATTTGGGGGCCCGGAGACCCAGTACTTC. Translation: CASSPRYGTFGGPETQYF.